This entry is about one T cell receptor beta chain. This entry belongs to a study of blood T cell repertoires in COVID-19. The overall study: T cells, B-cell-depleted T cells, or PBMCs supplied cDNA or gDNA.

Germline V CDR1 and CDR2: LNHDA, SQIVND (reference sequence). The CDR3 sequence is 14 residues long. V lost 5 bases and J lost 1, with 11 bases in between. As handled by the study authors: Estimates of nucleated cell counts were drawn from the amplification of reference gene primers. Repertoires were generated with immunoSEQ multiplex PCR, while TCRdb's copy carries only in-frame clones and drops some. D and trimming come from the DNA, and the V and J calls and clone size come from that table. This table has 200,000 to 250,000 clones, 75% to 90% appearing once. The source is a woman in her 30s who had been exposed to COVID-19. The sequenced sample was PBMCs or T cells enriched from blood (not recorded which). The chain couples TRBV19 to TRBJ1-1; D gene uncertain. CDR3 bases: TGTGCCAGTAGTCCGGGGAGAGGGAACACTGAAGCTTTCTTT. It codes for CASSPGRGNTEAFF.